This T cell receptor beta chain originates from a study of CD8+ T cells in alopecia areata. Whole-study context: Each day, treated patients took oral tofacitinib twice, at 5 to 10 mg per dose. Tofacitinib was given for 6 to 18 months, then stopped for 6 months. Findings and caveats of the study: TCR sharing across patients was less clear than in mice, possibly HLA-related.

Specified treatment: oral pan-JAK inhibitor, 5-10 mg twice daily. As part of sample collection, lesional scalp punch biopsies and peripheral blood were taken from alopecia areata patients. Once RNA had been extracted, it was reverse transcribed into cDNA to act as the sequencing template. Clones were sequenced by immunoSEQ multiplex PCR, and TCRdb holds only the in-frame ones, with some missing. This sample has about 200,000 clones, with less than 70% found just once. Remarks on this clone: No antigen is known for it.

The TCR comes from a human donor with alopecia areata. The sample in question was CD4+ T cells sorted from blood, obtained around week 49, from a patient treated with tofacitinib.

The CDR3 bases are TGTGCCAGCTCACCAAAGGGGCCAGATAACAATTCACCCCTCCACTTT. This codes for CASSPKGPDNNSPLHF. V gene TRBV18 combines with J gene TRBJ1-6; tentative D call: TRBD1 (5 bases). CDR3 size: 16 residues. V dropped 2 bases and J dropped 7 bases, with 15 bases sitting between them. From germline, CDR1 is KGHSH and CDR2 LQKENI.